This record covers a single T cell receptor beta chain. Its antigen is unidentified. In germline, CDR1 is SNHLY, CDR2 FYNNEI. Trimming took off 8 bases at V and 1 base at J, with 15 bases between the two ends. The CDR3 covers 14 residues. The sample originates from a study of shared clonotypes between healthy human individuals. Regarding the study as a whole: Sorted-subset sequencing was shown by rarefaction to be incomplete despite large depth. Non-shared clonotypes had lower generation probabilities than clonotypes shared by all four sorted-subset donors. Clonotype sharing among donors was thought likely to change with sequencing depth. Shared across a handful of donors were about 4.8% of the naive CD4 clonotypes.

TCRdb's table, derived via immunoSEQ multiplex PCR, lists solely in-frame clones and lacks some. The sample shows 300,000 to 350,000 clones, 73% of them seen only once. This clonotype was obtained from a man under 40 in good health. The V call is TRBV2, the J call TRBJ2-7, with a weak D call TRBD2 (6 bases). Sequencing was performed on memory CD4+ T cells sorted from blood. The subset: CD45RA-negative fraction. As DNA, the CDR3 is TGTGCCAGCCTTGCCGGGACTGTATCCTACGAGCAGTACTTC. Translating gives CASLAGTVSYEQYF.